The clone carrying this T cell receptor beta chain has just one count. Its specificity is not known. This PCR relied on a set of 60 Vbeta primers and 13 Jbeta primers. Authors' analysis steps: Around 11 million of tens of millions of unique TCR beta chains were shared, per a later count. Assay used: immunoSEQ multiplex PCR; TCRdb lists only in-frame clones, some missing. The V and J calls and clone size were taken over from that table, and D and trimming were inferred from the DNA. The sample lists fewer than 140,000 clones; 65% to 75% were seen once. The data stem from a study of cytomegalovirus exposure and HLA in healthy donors. Study at large: Early released data had around 88 million unique TCRs, all coming from HLA-typed donors. Overall study results and limits: The study listed under 200 cytomegalovirus-associated TCR beta chains. Links to common viral pathogens appeared, in a later analysis, for several of the most significant clusters.

Germline V CDR1 and CDR2: SEHNR, FQNEAQ (reference sequence). The CDR3 contains 16 residues. V dropped 4 bases and J dropped 5; count of bases not matched to a gene: 11. The chain combines TRBV7-9 with TRBJ1-2; TRBD1 aligns across 9 bases. The sample comprised PBMCs. The receptor comes from a female donor in good health and CMV-seronegative. The CDR3 loop is CASSSLQGAALYGYTF. As DNA, the CDR3 is TGTGCCAGCAGCTCACTACAGGGGGCTGCCCTGTATGGCTACACCTTC.